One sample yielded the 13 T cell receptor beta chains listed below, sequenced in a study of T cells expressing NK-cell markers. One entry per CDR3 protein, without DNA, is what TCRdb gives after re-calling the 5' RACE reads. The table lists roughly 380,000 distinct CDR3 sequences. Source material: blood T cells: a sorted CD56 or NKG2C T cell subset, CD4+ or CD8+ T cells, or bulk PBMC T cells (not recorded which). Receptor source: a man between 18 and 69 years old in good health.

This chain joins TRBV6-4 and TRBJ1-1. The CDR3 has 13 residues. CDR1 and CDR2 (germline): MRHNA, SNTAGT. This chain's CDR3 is CASRRATNTEAFF.

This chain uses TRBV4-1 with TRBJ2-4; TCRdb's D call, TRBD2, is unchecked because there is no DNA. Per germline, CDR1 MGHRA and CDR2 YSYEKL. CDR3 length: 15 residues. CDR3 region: CASSQVGGPKNIQYF.

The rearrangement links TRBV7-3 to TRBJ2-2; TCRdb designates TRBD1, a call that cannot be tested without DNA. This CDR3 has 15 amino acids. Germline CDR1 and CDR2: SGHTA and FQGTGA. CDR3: CASSTQGAGTGELFF.

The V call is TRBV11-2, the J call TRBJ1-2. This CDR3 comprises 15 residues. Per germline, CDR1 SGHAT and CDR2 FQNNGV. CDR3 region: CASSIRRGGYYGYTF.

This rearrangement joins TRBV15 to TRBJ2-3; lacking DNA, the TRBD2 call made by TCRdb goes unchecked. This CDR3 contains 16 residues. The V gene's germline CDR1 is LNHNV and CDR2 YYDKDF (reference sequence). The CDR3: CATSRVEGLGTDTQYF.

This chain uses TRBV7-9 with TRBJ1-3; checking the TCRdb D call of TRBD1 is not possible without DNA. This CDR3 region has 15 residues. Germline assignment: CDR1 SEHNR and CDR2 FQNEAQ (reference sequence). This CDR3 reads CASSPPGQLGNTIYF.

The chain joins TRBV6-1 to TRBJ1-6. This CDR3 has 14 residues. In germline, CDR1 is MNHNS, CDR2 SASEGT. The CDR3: CATTTSLYNSPLHF.

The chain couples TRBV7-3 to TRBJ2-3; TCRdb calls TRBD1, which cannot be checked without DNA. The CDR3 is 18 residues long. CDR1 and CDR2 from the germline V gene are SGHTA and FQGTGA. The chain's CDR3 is CASSLHVEDRGLGDTQYF.

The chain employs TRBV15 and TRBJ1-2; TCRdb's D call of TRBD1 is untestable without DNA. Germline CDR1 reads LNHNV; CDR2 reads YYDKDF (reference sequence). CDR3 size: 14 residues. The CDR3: CATSREPGWYGYTF.

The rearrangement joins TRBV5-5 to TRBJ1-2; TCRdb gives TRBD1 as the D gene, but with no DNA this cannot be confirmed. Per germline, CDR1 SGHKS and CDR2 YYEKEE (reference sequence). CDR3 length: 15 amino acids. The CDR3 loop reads CASTMGPRGVYGYTF.

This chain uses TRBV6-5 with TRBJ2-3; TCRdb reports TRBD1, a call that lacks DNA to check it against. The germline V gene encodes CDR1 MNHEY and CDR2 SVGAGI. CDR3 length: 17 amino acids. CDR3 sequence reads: CASSYSWGRKGTDTQYF.

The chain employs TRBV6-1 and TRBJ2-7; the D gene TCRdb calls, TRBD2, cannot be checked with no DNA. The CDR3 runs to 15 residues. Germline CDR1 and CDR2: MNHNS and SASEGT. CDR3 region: CASSEAGRSLYEQYF.

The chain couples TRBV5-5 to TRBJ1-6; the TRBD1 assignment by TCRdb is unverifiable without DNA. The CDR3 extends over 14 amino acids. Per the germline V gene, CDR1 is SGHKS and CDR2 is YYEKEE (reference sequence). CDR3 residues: CASSIDRGPSPLHF.